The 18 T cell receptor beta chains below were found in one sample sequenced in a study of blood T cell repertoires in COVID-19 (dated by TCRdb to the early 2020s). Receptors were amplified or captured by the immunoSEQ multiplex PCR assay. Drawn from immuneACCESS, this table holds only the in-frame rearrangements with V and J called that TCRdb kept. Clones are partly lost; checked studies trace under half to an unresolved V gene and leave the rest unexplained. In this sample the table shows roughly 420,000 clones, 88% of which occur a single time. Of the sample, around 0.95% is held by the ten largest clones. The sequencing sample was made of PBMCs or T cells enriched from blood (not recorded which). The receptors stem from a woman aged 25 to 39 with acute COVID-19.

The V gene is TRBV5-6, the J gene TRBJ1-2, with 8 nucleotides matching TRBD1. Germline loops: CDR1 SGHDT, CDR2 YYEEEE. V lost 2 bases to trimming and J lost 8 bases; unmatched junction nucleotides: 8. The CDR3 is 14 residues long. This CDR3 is CASSFRRGRRGYTF. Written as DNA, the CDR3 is TGTGCCAGCAGCTTTCGCAGGGGGCGGCGGGGCTACACCTTC.

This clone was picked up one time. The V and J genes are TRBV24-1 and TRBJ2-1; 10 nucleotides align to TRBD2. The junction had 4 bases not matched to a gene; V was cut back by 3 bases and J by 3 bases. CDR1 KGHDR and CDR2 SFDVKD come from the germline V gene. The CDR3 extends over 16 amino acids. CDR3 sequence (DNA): TGTGCCACCAGTGATCTCGAGCGGGGGGGCTACAATGAGCAGTTCTTC. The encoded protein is CATSDLERGGYNEQFF.

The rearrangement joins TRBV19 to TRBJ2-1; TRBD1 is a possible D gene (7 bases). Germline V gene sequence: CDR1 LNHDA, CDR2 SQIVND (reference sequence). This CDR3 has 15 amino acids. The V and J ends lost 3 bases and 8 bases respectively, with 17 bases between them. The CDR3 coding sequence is TGTGCCAGTAGTATCTACAGGGGATCGGGGGATGAGCAGTTCTTC. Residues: CASSIYRGSGDEQFF.

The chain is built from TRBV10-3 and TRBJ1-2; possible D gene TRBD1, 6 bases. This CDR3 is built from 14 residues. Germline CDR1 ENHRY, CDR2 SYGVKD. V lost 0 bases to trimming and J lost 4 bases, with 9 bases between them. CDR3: CAISESQGGYGYTF. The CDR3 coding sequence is TGTGCCATCAGTGAGTCACAGGGCGGCTATGGCTACACCTTC.

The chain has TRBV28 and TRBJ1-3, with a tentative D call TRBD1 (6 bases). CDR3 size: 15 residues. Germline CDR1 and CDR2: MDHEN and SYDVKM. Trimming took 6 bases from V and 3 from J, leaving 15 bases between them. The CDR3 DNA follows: TGTGCCAGCAGCCGACCGAACAGGGATGGAAACACCATATATTTT. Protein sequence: CASSRPNRDGNTIYF. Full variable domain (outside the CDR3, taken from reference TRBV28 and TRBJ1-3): DVKVTQSSRYLVKRTGEKVFLECVQDMDHENMFWYRQDPGLGLRLIYFSYDVKMKEKGDIPEGYSVSREKKERFSLILESASTNQTSMYLCASSRPNRDGNTIYFGEGSWLTVV.

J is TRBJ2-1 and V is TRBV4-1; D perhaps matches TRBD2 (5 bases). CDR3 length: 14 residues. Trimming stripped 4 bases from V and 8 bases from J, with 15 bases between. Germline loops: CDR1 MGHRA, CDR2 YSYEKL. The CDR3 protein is CASSREGLKDEQFF. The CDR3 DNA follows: TGCGCCAGCAGCCGCGAGGGCCTTAAAGATGAGCAGTTCTTC.

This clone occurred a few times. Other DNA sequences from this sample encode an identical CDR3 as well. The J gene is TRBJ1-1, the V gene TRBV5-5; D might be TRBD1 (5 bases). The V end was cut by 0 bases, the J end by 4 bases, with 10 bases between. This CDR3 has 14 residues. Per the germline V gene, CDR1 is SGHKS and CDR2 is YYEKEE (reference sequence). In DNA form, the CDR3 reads TGTGCCAGCAGCTTGGGGCAGGGTCCCACTGAAGCTTTCTTT. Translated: CASSLGQGPTEAFF.

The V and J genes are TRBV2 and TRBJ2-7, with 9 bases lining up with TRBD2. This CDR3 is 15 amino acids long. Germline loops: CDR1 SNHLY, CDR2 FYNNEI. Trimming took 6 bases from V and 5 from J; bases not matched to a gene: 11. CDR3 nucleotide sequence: TGTGCCAGCAGCCGCGAAGGACTAGCGACCCACGAGCAGTACTTC. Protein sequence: CASSREGLATHEQYF.

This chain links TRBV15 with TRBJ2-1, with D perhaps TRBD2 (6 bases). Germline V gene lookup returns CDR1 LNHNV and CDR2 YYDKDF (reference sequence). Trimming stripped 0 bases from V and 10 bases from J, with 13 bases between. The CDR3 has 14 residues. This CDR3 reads CATSRDRAGREQFF. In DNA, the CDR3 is TGTGCCACCAGCAGAGATCGGGCGGGACGAGAGCAGTTCTTC.

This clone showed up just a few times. The CDR3 here is CSVVRQGAGNTIYF. The CDR3 DNA is TGCAGCGTTGTTAGACAGGGGGCCGGAAACACCATATATTTT. V and J are TRBV29-1 and TRBJ1-3; TRBD1 agrees at 10 bases. Looked up from germline, CDR1 is SQVTM and CDR2 is ANQGSEA. V shed 4 bases and J 4 bases; nucleotides not matched to a gene: 4. The CDR3 is 14 residues long.

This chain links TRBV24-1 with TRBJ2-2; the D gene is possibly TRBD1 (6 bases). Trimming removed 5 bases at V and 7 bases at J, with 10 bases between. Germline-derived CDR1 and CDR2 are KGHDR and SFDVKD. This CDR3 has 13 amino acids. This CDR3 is CATSVQGHGELFF. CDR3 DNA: TGTGCCACCAGTGTACAGGGCCACGGGGAGCTGTTTTTT.

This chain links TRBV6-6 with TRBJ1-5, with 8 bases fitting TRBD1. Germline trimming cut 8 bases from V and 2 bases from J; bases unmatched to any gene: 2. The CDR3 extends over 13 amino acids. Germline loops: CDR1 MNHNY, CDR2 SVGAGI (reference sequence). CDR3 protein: CASQDRGNQPQHF. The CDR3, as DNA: TGTGCCAGCCAGGACAGGGGCAATCAGCCCCAGCATTTT.

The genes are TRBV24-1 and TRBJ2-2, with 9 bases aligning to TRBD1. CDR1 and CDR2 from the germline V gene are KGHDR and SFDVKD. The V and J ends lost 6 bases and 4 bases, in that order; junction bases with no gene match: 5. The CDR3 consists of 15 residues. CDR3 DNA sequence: TGTGCCACCAGTTCGGGACAGGGTGGCACCGGGGAGCTGTTTTTT. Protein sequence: CATSSGQGGTGELFF.

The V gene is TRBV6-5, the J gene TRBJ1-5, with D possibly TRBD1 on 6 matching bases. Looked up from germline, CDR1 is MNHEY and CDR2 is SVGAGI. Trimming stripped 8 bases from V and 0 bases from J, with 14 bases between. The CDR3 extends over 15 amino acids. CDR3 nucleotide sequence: TGTGCCAGCCGAAGGGACATCAATAGCAATCAGCCCCAGCATTTT. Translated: CASRRDINSNQPQHF.

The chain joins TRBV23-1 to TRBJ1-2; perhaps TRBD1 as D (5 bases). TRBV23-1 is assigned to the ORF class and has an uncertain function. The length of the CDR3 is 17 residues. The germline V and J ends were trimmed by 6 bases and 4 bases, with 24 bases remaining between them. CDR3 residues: CASSPSCRQGRAYGYTF. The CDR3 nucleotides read TGCGCCAGCAGCCCGTCTTGCCGGCAGGGCAGGGCCTATGGCTACACCTTC.

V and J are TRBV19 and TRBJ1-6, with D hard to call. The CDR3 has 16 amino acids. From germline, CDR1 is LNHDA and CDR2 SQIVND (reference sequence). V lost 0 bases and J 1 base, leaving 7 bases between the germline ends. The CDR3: CASSIDEGSYNSPLHF. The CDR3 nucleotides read TGTGCCAGTAGTATAGACGAGGGTTCCTATAATTCACCCCTCCACTTT.

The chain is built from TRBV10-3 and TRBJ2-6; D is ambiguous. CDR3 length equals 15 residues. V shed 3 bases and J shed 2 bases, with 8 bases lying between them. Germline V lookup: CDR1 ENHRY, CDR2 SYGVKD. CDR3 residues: CAISDGLAGANVLTF. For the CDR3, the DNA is TGTGCCATCAGTGATGGGCTGGCTGGGGCCAACGTCCTGACTTTC.

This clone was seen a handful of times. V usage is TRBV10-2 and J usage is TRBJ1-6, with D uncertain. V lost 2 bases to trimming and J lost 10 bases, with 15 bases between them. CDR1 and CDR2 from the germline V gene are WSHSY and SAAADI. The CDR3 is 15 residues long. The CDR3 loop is CASSETAGFVSPLHF. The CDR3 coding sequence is TGCGCCAGCAGTGAGACGGCGGGTTTCGTCTCACCCCTCCACTTT.